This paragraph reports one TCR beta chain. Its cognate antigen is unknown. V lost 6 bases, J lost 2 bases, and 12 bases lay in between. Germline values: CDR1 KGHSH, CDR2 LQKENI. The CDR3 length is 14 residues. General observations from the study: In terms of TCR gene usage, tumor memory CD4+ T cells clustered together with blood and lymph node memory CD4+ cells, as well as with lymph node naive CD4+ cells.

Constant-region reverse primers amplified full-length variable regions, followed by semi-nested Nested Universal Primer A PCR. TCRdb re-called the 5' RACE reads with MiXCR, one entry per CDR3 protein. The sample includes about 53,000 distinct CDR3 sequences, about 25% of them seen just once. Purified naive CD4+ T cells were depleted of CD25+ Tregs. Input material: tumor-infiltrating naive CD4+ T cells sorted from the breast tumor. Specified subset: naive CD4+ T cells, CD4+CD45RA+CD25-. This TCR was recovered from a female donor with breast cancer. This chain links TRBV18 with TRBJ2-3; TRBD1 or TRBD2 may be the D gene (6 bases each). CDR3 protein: CASSGGDITDTQYF. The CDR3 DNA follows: TGTGCCAGCTCCGGAGGGGACATCACAGATACGCAGTATTTT.